Below, 15 T cell receptor beta chains from the same sample are listed, as sequenced in a study of human T cells and chemical hapten exposure listed by TCRdb under 2021. The time point label, as the study defines it: patch test 1, 2 weeks after DPC sensitization. The meaning of the sample's treatment or condition label: therapeutic diphenylcyclopropenone sensitization with weekly scalp DPC. The library relied on RACE. TCRdb names NextSeq 500 as the instrument used. TCRdb itself trimmed the public reads at Q25 with fastp, ran MiXCR and retained productive beta chains. Entries are consolidated by CDR3 protein sequence, retaining the most common genes and DNA. The sample table records approximately 110,000 distinct CDR3 sequences; 11% of these occur just once. Around 3.5% of the sample is in the top ten clones. The material was whole blood, obtained in connection with sensitization to the hapten diphenylcyclopropenone (DPC). The origin of the receptors is a woman between 35 and 50 years old with alopecia areata. Some clones in this sample may be carry-over from other donors' samples.

A few counts support this clonotype. This chain links TRBV5-5 with TRBJ2-3, with TRBD2 identical over 7 bases. Germline V gene data show CDR1 as SGHKS and CDR2 as YYEKEE (reference sequence). Unmatched junction bases numbered 6, after V lost 5 bases and J lost 0 bases. The CDR3 contains 15 residues. As DNA, the CDR3 is TGTGCCAGCAGTTCTCCTAGCGGTAGCACAGATACGCAGTATTTT. It encodes CASSSPSGSTDTQYF.

This clonotype was seen many times. The genes are TRBV29-1 and TRBJ1-3, with D perhaps matching TRBD1 (5 bases). This CDR3 has 14 amino acids. Trimming shortened V by 7 bases and J by 0 bases, and 13 bases separated the two germline ends. Germline CDR1 SQVTM, CDR2 ANQGSEA. Written as DNA, the CDR3 is TGCAGCGCCAGTGGGGGGGACTCTGGAAACACCATATATTTT. Its translation: CSASGGDSGNTIYF.

The V call is TRBV25-1, the J call TRBJ2-4; the D gene is possibly TRBD1 (6 bases). CDR3 length: 12 residues. Germline lookup yields CDR1 MGHDK and CDR2 SYGVNS. Between the trimmed V and J ends, which lost 4 bases and 8 bases, there was a span of 9 bases. As DNA, the CDR3 is TGTGCCAGCAGTGCCACAGGGTACATTCAGTACTTC. Translating gives CASSATGYIQYF.

This chain links TRBV7-8 with TRBJ2-3, with 7 bases lining up with TRBD2. This CDR3 has 13 amino acids. Germline V lookup: CDR1 SGHVS, CDR2 FQNEAQ. Here the CDR3 reads CAGGQAVADTQYF. The CDR3 bases are TGTGCGGGAGGGCAGGCAGTCGCAGATACGCAGTATTTT.

This rearrangement joins TRBV9 to TRBJ2-1, with 7 bases identical to TRBD1. The V gene end was trimmed by 4 bases and the J gene end by 8 bases; junction bases not matched to a gene: 9. The CDR3 is made up of 14 amino acids. Germline CDR1 SGDLS, CDR2 YYNGEE. The DNA of the CDR3 is TGTGCCAGCAGCTCCCGGACAGGATACGATGAGCAGTTCTTC. Amino acid sequence: CASSSRTGYDEQFF.

This clonotype was found a few times. The chain uses TRBV6-5 and TRBJ2-7, with TRBD2 matching over 9 bases. Germline-derived CDR1 and CDR2 are MNHEY and SVGAGI. V was clipped by 4 bases and J by 0 bases; unmatched bases: 4. The CDR3 covers 15 residues. CDR3 coding DNA: TGTGCCAGCAGTTCCTATAGCGGGAGCTCCTACGAGCAGTACTTC. Its protein is CASSSYSGSSYEQYF.

The chain uses TRBV20-1 and TRBJ2-4; TRBD2 agrees at 12 bases. CDR3 length: 15 residues. Germline CDR1 and CDR2: DFQATT and SNEGSKA (reference sequence). V shed 1 base and J 5 bases; nucleotides not matched to a gene: 3. In DNA, the CDR3 is TGCAGTGCTAGAGCTAGCGGGGGGGCCCAAAACATTCAGTACTTC. Translated: CSARASGGAQNIQYF.

CDR3 sequence (DNA): TGCAGTGCTAGAGATCCGACAGGGCTCAACTGGTATAATTCACCCCTCCACTTT. Translated, it gives CSARDPTGLNWYNSPLHF. This sequence joins TRBV20-1 and TRBJ1-6; 7 bases are shared with TRBD1. V was pared by 0 bases and J by 4 bases, with 12 bases of the junction left unmatched. The length of the CDR3 is 18 residues. Germline V CDR1 and CDR2: DFQATT, SNEGSKA (reference sequence).

This clonotype was seen a few times. The chain has TRBV7-2 and TRBJ1-1; TRBD1 might be the D (5 bases). The CDR3 loop spans 15 amino acids. Germline V gene data show CDR1 as SGHTA and CDR2 as FQGNSA. Trimming pared 5 bases from V and 4 bases from J, leaving 17 bases between. CDR3 amino acids: CASSPGHPSSTEAFF. CDR3 nucleotide sequence: TGTGCCAGCAGCCCAGGACATCCCTCCTCCACTGAAGCTTTCTTT.

The genes are TRBV25-1 and TRBJ2-2, with TRBD1 matching 7 bases. After removal of 4 bases from V and 2 bases from J, the junction contained 4 bases not matched to a gene. The germline V gene has CDR1 MGHDK and CDR2 SYGVNS. The CDR3 is made up of 15 amino acids. The CDR3 DNA reads as TGTGCCAGCAGTGCCGGACAGGTCAACACCGGGGAGCTGTTTTTT. As protein: CASSAGQVNTGELFF.

This clonotype showed up many times. This sequence joins TRBV5-4 and TRBJ2-3; tentative D call: TRBD2 (5 bases). The CDR3 has 13 residues. Germline loops: CDR1 SGHNT, CDR2 YYREEE (reference sequence). Trimming took off 3 bases at V and 5 bases at J, with 10 bases between the two ends. The CDR3 DNA reads as TGTGCCAGCAGCTCCGGGGTTGGAGATACGCAGTATTTT. Its translation is CASSSGVGDTQYF.

This clonotype was seen only a few times. The chain couples TRBV7-9 to TRBJ2-3; D remains ambiguous. Germline V CDR1 and CDR2: SEHNR, FQNEAQ (reference sequence). The CDR3 consists of 14 residues. Trimming took off 3 bases at V and 5 bases at J, with 12 bases between the two ends. CDR3 sequence: CASSFGGIRDTQYF. In nucleotides, the CDR3 is TGTGCCAGCAGCTTTGGCGGTATTAGAGATACGCAGTATTTT. Full variable domain (rest looked up from reference TRBV7-9 and TRBJ2-3): DTGVSQNPRHKITKRGQNVTFRCDPISEHNRLYWYRQTLGQGPEFLTYFQNEAQLEKSRLLSDRFSAERPKGSFSTLEIQRTEQGDSAMYLCASSFGGIRDTQYFGPGTRLTVL.

This clonotype was detected ten times or more. V and J are TRBV20-1 and TRBJ2-7, with D perhaps matching TRBD1 (6 bases). This CDR3 contains 14 residues. V dropped 0 bases and J dropped 6 bases, with 15 bases sitting between them. Germline-derived CDR1 and CDR2 are DFQATT and SNEGSKA (reference sequence). CDR3 protein: CSARDGGRGVEQYF. The CDR3 DNA sequence: TGCAGTGCTAGAGATGGGGGCCGAGGTGTCGAGCAGTACTTC.

The table lists this clonotype with many counts. V is TRBV3-1 and J is TRBJ2-7; 10 bases fit TRBD2. Unmatched junction bases numbered 12, after V lost 0 bases and J lost 7 bases. Germline lookup yields CDR1 LGHDT and CDR2 YNNKEL (reference sequence). This CDR3 comprises 17 residues. The CDR3 protein is CASSQDLISGGALEQYF. In DNA form, the CDR3 reads TGTGCCAGCAGCCAAGATTTAATCAGCGGGGGGGCGTTGGAGCAGTACTTC.

The chain is built from TRBV6-2 or TRBV6-3 and TRBJ2-6; D gene unclear. The CDR3 spans 15 residues. Germline V gene lookup returns CDR1 MNHEY and CDR2 SVGEGT. Between the trimmed V and J ends, which lost 0 bases and 3 bases, there was a span of 6 bases. The CDR3 coding sequence is TGTGCCAGCAGTTACTCCCCATTTGGGGCCAACGTCCTGACTTTC. Protein: CASSYSPFGANVLTF.